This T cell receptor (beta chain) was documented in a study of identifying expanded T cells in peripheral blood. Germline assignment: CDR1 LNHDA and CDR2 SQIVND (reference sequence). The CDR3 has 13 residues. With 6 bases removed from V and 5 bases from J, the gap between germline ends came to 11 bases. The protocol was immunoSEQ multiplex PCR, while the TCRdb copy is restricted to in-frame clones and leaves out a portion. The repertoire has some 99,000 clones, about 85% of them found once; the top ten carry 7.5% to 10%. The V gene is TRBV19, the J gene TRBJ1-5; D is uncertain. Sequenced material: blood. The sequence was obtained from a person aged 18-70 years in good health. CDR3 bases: TGTGCCAGTAGAGAGGGTTTGGATCAGCCCCAGCATTTT. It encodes CASREGLDQPQHF.